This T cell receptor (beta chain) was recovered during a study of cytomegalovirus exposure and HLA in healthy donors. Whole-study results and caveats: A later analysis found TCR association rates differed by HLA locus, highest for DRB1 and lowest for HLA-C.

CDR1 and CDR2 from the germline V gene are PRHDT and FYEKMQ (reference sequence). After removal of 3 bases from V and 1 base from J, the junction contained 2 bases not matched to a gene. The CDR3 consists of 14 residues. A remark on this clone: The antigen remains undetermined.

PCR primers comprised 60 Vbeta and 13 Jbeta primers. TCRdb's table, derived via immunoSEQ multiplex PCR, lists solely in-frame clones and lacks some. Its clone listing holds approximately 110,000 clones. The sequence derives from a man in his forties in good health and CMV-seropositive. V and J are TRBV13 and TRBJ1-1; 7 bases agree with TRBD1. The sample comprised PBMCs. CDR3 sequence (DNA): TGTGCCAGCAGCTTTAGGGACAGGAACACTGAAGCTTTCTTT. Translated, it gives CASSFRDRNTEAFF.